One TCR beta chain is described in this entry. Its antigen is unidentified. This sample is part of a study of shared clonotypes between healthy human individuals. Whole-study findings and limits: What naive subsets generally showed was a larger estimated richness than memory subsets showed.

The assay was carried out at the deep level. Assay used: immunoSEQ multiplex PCR; TCRdb lists only in-frame clones, some missing. Among 550,000 to 850,000 clones listed, around 70% were seen once. The specimen sequenced was memory CD4+ T cells sorted from blood. Subset defined: CD45RA-negative fraction. This TCR was recovered from a woman aged 30 to 39 in good health.

DNA of the CDR3: TGTGCCAGCAGCTCCCGGGGGCCATGGGGCTACACCTTC. Protein sequence: CASSSRGPWGYTF. The chain joins TRBV13 to TRBJ1-2, with D possibly matching TRBD1 (6 bases). Germline loops: CDR1 PRHDT, CDR2 FYEKMQ (reference sequence). This CDR3 has 13 residues. The ends were cut back, 4 bases at V and 8 bases at J, with 14 bases in the middle.